This is a list of T cell receptor beta chains from one sample in a study of identical twins. TCRdb fed the 5' RACE reads into MiXCR, producing one record per CDR3 protein. The sample includes hundreds of thousands of distinct CDR3 sequences, 10% to 15% seen only once; the top ten take under 2%. These data were also reused for a study on yellow fever vaccine responses in identical twins.

The sample comprised PBMCs. The receptors were gathered from a woman aged 18-35 years in good health. CDR3s include the opening cysteine and the closing phenylalanine or tryptophan. Each record gives: D gene, J gene, V gene, clone size, CDR3 protein, CDR3 DNA. The D gene is left open where the match is weak. A clone size is listed for some rows: how often the clone was seen (once, few, many), or a class if it is expanded.

d_call: TRBD2
j_call: TRBJ2-1
v_call: TRBV10-3
clone_size: few
cdr3_aa: CAINPSGGLSYNEQFF
cdr3_nt: TGTGCCATCAACCCCAGCGGGGGTCTCTCCTACAATGAGCAGTTCTTC

d_call: TRBD2
j_call: TRBJ2-3
v_call: TRBV15
clone_size: many
cdr3_aa: CATSRDKGLAGLDTDTQYF
cdr3_nt: TGTGCCACCAGCAGAGATAAAGGACTAGCGGGCCTCGACACAGATACGCAGTATTTT

d_call: TRBD1
j_call: TRBJ2-5
v_call: TRBV20-1
clone_size: NA
cdr3_aa: CSPEKIGTGQETQYF
cdr3_nt: TGCAGTCCAGAGAAGATCGGGACAGGTCAAGAGACCCAGTACTTC

d_call: NA
j_call: TRBJ1-5
v_call: TRBV19
clone_size: few
cdr3_aa: CASTTVGGSNQPQHF
cdr3_nt: TGTGCCAGTACCACGGTGGGGGGGAGCAATCAGCCCCAGCATTTT

d_call: NA
j_call: TRBJ2-5
v_call: TRBV6-5
clone_size: NA
cdr3_aa: CASSYIPQGTQYF
cdr3_nt: TGTGCCAGCAGTTATATCCCTCAGGGGACCCAGTACTTC

d_call: NA
j_call: TRBJ2-1
v_call: TRBV19
clone_size: NA
cdr3_aa: CASSPISGHRPYNEQFF
cdr3_nt: TGTGCCAGTAGTCCAATTTCCGGCCACCGACCCTACAATGAGCAGTTCTTC

d_call: NA
j_call: TRBJ2-2
v_call: TRBV10-3
clone_size: NA
cdr3_aa: CAISESDVTGELFF
cdr3_nt: TGTGCCATCAGTGAGTCGGACGTGACCGGGGAGCTGTTTTTT

d_call: NA
j_call: TRBJ2-2
v_call: TRBV6-1
clone_size: NA
cdr3_aa: CASRKTITGLWGLSTGELFF
cdr3_nt: TGTGCCAGCAGAAAAACGATTACTGGTTTGTGGGGGCTGAGCACCGGGGAGCTGTTTTTT

d_call: NA
j_call: TRBJ1-6
v_call: TRBV5-8
clone_size: many
cdr3_aa: CATTRRVGNSPLHF
cdr3_nt: TGTGCCACCACGAGGAGGGTTGGAAATTCACCCCTCCACTTT

d_call: TRBD2
j_call: TRBJ2-5
v_call: TRBV3-1
clone_size: NA
cdr3_aa: CASSQGGGGFRTQYF
cdr3_nt: TGTGCCAGCAGCCAAGGCGGGGGGGGGTTTCGGACCCAGTACTTC

d_call: TRBD1
j_call: TRBJ1-2
v_call: TRBV6-1
clone_size: NA
cdr3_aa: CASSDPQGGLDYGYTF
cdr3_nt: TGTGCCAGCAGTGACCCCCAGGGGGGGCTTGACTATGGCTACACCTTC

d_call: TRBD2
j_call: TRBJ2-2
v_call: TRBV6-2/TRBV6-3
clone_size: few
cdr3_aa: CASSTAGAENTGELFF
cdr3_nt: TGTGCCAGCAGCACAGCGGGGGCCGAGAACACCGGGGAGCTGTTTTTT

d_call: NA
j_call: TRBJ1-5
v_call: TRBV12-3/TRBV12-4
clone_size: NA
cdr3_aa: CASTPSSRLAGNQPQHF
cdr3_nt: TGTGCCAGCACCCCGAGTTCGCGACTTGCTGGCAATCAGCCCCAGCATTTT

d_call: TRBD1
j_call: TRBJ2-7
v_call: TRBV6-1
clone_size: few
cdr3_aa: CASRNGTGSSEQYF
cdr3_nt: TGTGCCAGCAGGAACGGGACAGGGTCATCCGAGCAGTACTTC

d_call: TRBD2
j_call: TRBJ2-7
v_call: TRBV4-2
clone_size: NA
cdr3_aa: CASSQALAGFEYEQYF
cdr3_nt: TGTGCCAGCAGCCAAGCTCTAGCGGGATTTGAATACGAGCAGTACTTC

d_call: NA
j_call: TRBJ2-1
v_call: TRBV7-2
clone_size: few
cdr3_aa: CASSQPGLSYNEQFF
cdr3_nt: TGTGCCAGTTCTCAACCGGGGCTGTCCTACAATGAGCAGTTCTTC

d_call: TRBD2
j_call: TRBJ2-7
v_call: TRBV19
clone_size: NA
cdr3_aa: CASTPDRTSGRSYEQYF
cdr3_nt: TGTGCCAGTACCCCGGACCGTACTAGCGGGAGATCCTACGAGCAGTACTTC

d_call: NA
j_call: TRBJ1-5
v_call: TRBV2
clone_size: many
cdr3_aa: CASSAGGVGNQPQHF
cdr3_nt: TGTGCCAGCAGTGCAGGAGGGGTTGGCAATCAGCCCCAGCATTTT

d_call: TRBD2
j_call: TRBJ2-1
v_call: TRBV15
clone_size: few
cdr3_aa: CATSRGPGKREVNEQFF
cdr3_nt: TGTGCCACCAGCAGAGGCCCGGGAAAGCGGGAGGTCAATGAGCAGTTCTTC

d_call: TRBD1
j_call: TRBJ2-1
v_call: TRBV6-2/TRBV6-3
clone_size: few
cdr3_aa: CASSYSTGGDEQFF
cdr3_nt: TGTGCCAGCAGTTACTCGACAGGGGGCGATGAGCAGTTCTTC

d_call: NA
j_call: TRBJ1-2
v_call: TRBV15
clone_size: few
cdr3_aa: CATSRDMGHYGYTF
cdr3_nt: TGTGCCACCAGCAGAGATATGGGACACTATGGCTACACCTTC

d_call: TRBD1
j_call: TRBJ2-4
v_call: TRBV30
clone_size: NA
cdr3_aa: CAWSVRGQKNIQYF
cdr3_nt: TGTGCCTGGAGTGTTAGGGGGCAGAAAAACATTCAGTACTTC

d_call: NA
j_call: TRBJ1-1
v_call: TRBV12-3/TRBV12-4
clone_size: NA
cdr3_aa: CASSLYGEAFF
cdr3_nt: TGTGCCAGCAGTTTATACGGGGAGGCTTTCTTT

d_call: NA
j_call: TRBJ1-5
v_call: TRBV24-1
clone_size: many
cdr3_aa: CATSDGTVNQPQHF
cdr3_nt: TGTGCCACCAGTGATGGGACGGTAAATCAGCCCCAGCATTTT

d_call: TRBD2
j_call: TRBJ2-1
v_call: TRBV27
clone_size: few
cdr3_aa: CASSFDTSGGFNEQFF
cdr3_nt: TGTGCCAGCAGTTTTGACACTAGCGGGGGGTTTAATGAGCAGTTCTTC

d_call: NA
j_call: TRBJ1-5
v_call: TRBV12-3/TRBV12-4
clone_size: many
cdr3_aa: CASSLARLGNQPQHF
cdr3_nt: TGTGCCAGCAGTTTGGCCAGGCTCGGCAATCAGCCCCAGCATTTT

d_call: TRBD2
j_call: TRBJ2-5
v_call: TRBV12-3/TRBV12-4
clone_size: few
cdr3_aa: CASSLQRGNQETQYF
cdr3_nt: TGTGCCAGCAGTTTGCAGCGGGGGAACCAAGAGACCCAGTACTTC

d_call: TRBD2
j_call: TRBJ2-3
v_call: TRBV7-2
clone_size: NA
cdr3_aa: CASSLGAGGPSGTQYF
cdr3_nt: TGTGCCAGCAGCTTAGGAGCGGGGGGCCCCTCCGGTACGCAGTATTTT

d_call: NA
j_call: TRBJ2-7
v_call: TRBV6-2/TRBV6-3
clone_size: NA
cdr3_aa: CASSFNWGYEQYF
cdr3_nt: TGTGCCAGCAGTTTTAATTGGGGGTACGAGCAGTACTTC

d_call: NA
j_call: TRBJ2-3
v_call: TRBV25-1
clone_size: few
cdr3_aa: CASSPRDFTDTQYF
cdr3_nt: TGTGCCAGCAGTCCGAGGGACTTTACAGATACGCAGTATTTT

d_call: NA
j_call: TRBJ2-7
v_call: TRBV7-6
clone_size: many
cdr3_aa: CASSLESRTYEQYF
cdr3_nt: TGTGCCAGCAGCTTAGAATCGCGAACCTACGAGCAGTACTTC

d_call: NA
j_call: TRBJ2-2
v_call: TRBV15
clone_size: few
cdr3_aa: CATSRDVPSTGELFF
cdr3_nt: TGTGCCACCAGCAGAGACGTTCCAAGTACCGGGGAGCTGTTTTTT

d_call: NA
j_call: TRBJ2-3
v_call: TRBV9
clone_size: few
cdr3_aa: CASSAGSANTQYF
cdr3_nt: TGTGCCAGCAGCGCGGGGAGTGCTAATACGCAGTATTTT

d_call: NA
j_call: TRBJ1-3
v_call: TRBV5-1
clone_size: NA
cdr3_aa: CASSLNSQRYSNTIYF
cdr3_nt: TGCGCCAGCAGCTTGAATTCGCAGAGATACTCAAACACCATATATTTT

d_call: TRBD2
j_call: TRBJ2-3
v_call: TRBV12-3/TRBV12-4
clone_size: NA
cdr3_aa: CASLNHRDYLNGDTQYF
cdr3_nt: TGTGCCAGCCTCAATCACCGGGACTACCTAAACGGAGATACGCAGTATTTT

d_call: TRBD2
j_call: TRBJ2-3
v_call: TRBV12-3/TRBV12-4
clone_size: NA
cdr3_aa: CASSLREGTDTQYF
cdr3_nt: TGTGCCAGCAGTTTGAGGGAGGGGACAGATACGCAGTATTTT

d_call: NA
j_call: TRBJ2-6
v_call: TRBV9
clone_size: few
cdr3_aa: CASRGKTGPSGANVLTF
cdr3_nt: TGTGCCAGCAGGGGAAAGACAGGTCCTTCTGGGGCCAACGTCCTGACTTTC

d_call: NA
j_call: TRBJ2-3
v_call: TRBV20-1
clone_size: few
cdr3_aa: CSARPPLAKGTDTQYF
cdr3_nt: TGCAGTGCTAGACCCCCACTTGCGAAGGGGACAGATACGCAGTATTTT

d_call: TRBD2
j_call: TRBJ2-1
v_call: TRBV12-3/TRBV12-4
clone_size: NA
cdr3_aa: CASSLEYRGGLDNEQFF
cdr3_nt: TGTGCCAGCAGTTTAGAGTATCGGGGGGGGCTCGACAATGAGCAGTTCTTC

d_call: TRBD1
j_call: TRBJ1-5
v_call: TRBV20-1
clone_size: NA
cdr3_aa: CSARAGTGDQPQHF
cdr3_nt: TGCAGTGCAAGAGCCGGGACAGGGGACCAGCCCCAGCATTTT

d_call: NA
j_call: TRBJ1-2
v_call: TRBV6-5
clone_size: NA
cdr3_aa: CASSYSTGFTVGYTF
cdr3_nt: TGTGCCAGCAGTTACTCTACAGGCTTTACTGTTGGCTACACCTTC

d_call: NA
j_call: TRBJ2-7
v_call: TRBV10-3
clone_size: few
cdr3_aa: CAISESMGRRNEQYF
cdr3_nt: TGTGCCATCAGTGAGTCAATGGGGCGAAGAAACGAGCAGTACTTC

d_call: NA
j_call: TRBJ1-5
v_call: TRBV6-5
clone_size: NA
cdr3_aa: CASSSLGEEPQHF
cdr3_nt: TGTGCCAGCAGTTCGCTCGGAGAGGAGCCCCAGCATTTT

d_call: TRBD1
j_call: TRBJ2-2
v_call: TRBV5-4
clone_size: few
cdr3_aa: CACGQGSNTGELFF
cdr3_nt: TGTGCCTGTGGACAGGGATCGAACACCGGGGAGCTGTTTTTT

d_call: NA
j_call: TRBJ2-7
v_call: TRBV28
clone_size: NA
cdr3_aa: CASSLAAENYEQYF
cdr3_nt: TGTGCCAGCAGTTTAGCAGCGGAAAACTACGAGCAGTACTTC

d_call: TRBD1
j_call: TRBJ1-1
v_call: TRBV20-1
clone_size: many
cdr3_aa: CSASEGGRNTEAFF
cdr3_nt: TGCAGTGCTAGCGAAGGGGGCAGGAACACTGAAGCTTTCTTT

d_call: NA
j_call: TRBJ2-5
v_call: TRBV9
clone_size: many
cdr3_aa: CASSASQGGTQYF
cdr3_nt: TGTGCCAGCAGCGCCAGCCAAGGGGGGACCCAGTACTTC

d_call: NA
j_call: TRBJ2-1
v_call: TRBV12-3/TRBV12-4
clone_size: few
cdr3_aa: CASSLGAGGGYNEQFF
cdr3_nt: TGTGCCAGCAGTTTGGGGGCGGGCGGGGGCTACAATGAGCAGTTCTTC